This entry lists 14 T cell receptor beta chains sequenced from one sample in a study of cytomegalovirus exposure and HLA in healthy donors. Primers for the PCR totalled 60 Vbeta and 13 Jbeta. This table comes from immunoSEQ multiplex PCR, and its TCRdb copy is limited to in-frame clones, with some not included. The sample has roughly 190,000 clones, about four fifths seen once. Sequencing used PBMCs. The source is a middle-aged man in good health and CMV-seropositive.

The chain combines TRBV6-5 with TRBJ2-5; D is perhaps TRBD1 (5 bases). CDR1 and CDR2 (germline): MNHEY, SVGAGI. The CDR3 is 14 residues long. V lost 8 bases, J lost 5 bases, and 18 bases lay in between. The CDR3 bases are TGTGCCAGCTCGGCAGGGTCGGGTGGGGAGACCCAGTACTTC. Its translation: CASSAGSGGETQYF.

The genes are TRBV7-2 and TRBJ2-5; 8 nucleotides align to TRBD2. Germline trimming cut 1 base from V and 2 bases from J; bases unmatched to any gene: 3. Germline CDR1 is SGHTA and CDR2 is FQGNSA. The CDR3 is made up of 15 amino acids. The CDR3 nucleotides read TGTGCCAGCAGCTTAGTTAGCGGGACTCAAGAGACCCAGTACTTC. It specifies CASSLVSGTQETQYF.

The sample holds a few counts of this clone. The CDR3 DNA reads as TGTGCCAGCAGCCCCATGGGAGAACTTAGCAATCAGCCCCAGCATTTT. Protein: CASSPMGELSNQPQHF. This sequence joins TRBV7-3 and TRBJ1-5; D is undetermined. Trimming took off 5 bases at V and 0 bases at J, with 14 bases between the two ends. The length of the CDR3 is 16 residues. In germline, CDR1 is SGHTA, CDR2 FQGTGA.

The gene calls are TRBV11-2 and TRBJ1-2; 7 bases match TRBD1. This CDR3 spans 14 amino acids. Losses at the gene ends were 2 bases for V and 5 bases for J; bases not matched to a gene: 5. CDR1 and CDR2 from the germline V gene are SGHAT and FQNNGV. The CDR3 here is CASSLTPQGYGYTF. Written as DNA, the CDR3 is TGTGCCAGCAGCTTAACCCCACAGGGGTATGGCTACACCTTC.

The J gene is TRBJ2-3, the V gene TRBV9; TRBD1 matches at 10 bases. Germline lookup yields CDR1 SGDLS and CDR2 YYNGEE. The CDR3 consists of 16 residues. V shed 4 bases and J 4 bases; nucleotides not matched to a gene: 9. This CDR3 is CASSPRTGGISDTQYF. Here the CDR3 DNA reads TGTGCCAGCAGCCCCCGGACAGGGGGGATCTCAGATACGCAGTATTTT.

In nucleotides, the CDR3 is TGTGCCAGTAGTATAAAAAGGGGGAACCAAGAGACCCAGTACTTC. Translating it yields CASSIKRGNQETQYF. The V call is TRBV19, the J call TRBJ2-5; the D gene is possibly TRBD1 (6 bases). Trimming removed 2 bases from V and 0 bases from J, with 10 bases in between. Germline-derived CDR1 and CDR2 are LNHDA and SQIVND (reference sequence). The CDR3 is made up of 15 amino acids.

The chain recombines TRBV9 with TRBJ1-2; tentative D call: TRBD1 (5 bases). The CDR3 sequence is 14 residues long. The germline CDR1 and CDR2 sequences are SGDLS and YYNGEE. The V and J ends lost 3 bases and 4 bases respectively, with 13 bases between them. In DNA, the CDR3 is TGTGCCAGCAGCGCCGTCGGGGGTGGCTATGGCTACACCTTC. Amino acids: CASSAVGGGYGYTF.

The V call is TRBV7-2, the J call TRBJ2-3; the D gene is possibly TRBD1 (6 bases). Germline CDR1 SGHTA, CDR2 FQGNSA. The CDR3 has 14 amino acids. V was trimmed by 5 bases and J by 3 bases, leaving 12 bases between them. CDR3: CASSHPTGTDTQYF. CDR3 bases: TGTGCCAGCAGCCACCCCACAGGGACAGATACGCAGTATTTT.

The rearrangement links TRBV5-4 to TRBJ2-3; 8 bases fit TRBD2. From germline, CDR1 is SGHNT and CDR2 YYREEE (reference sequence). The V segment lost 4 bases and the J segment 0 bases; nucleotides outside the gene matches: 10. There are 17 residues in the CDR3. CDR3 DNA: TGTGCCAGCAGCCAAGATTACGCGGGGGGCAGCACAGATACGCAGTATTTT. Its translation is CASSQDYAGGSTDTQYF.

This clone was seen a single time. The rearrangement joins TRBV30 to TRBJ1-1, with TRBD1 matching 7 bases. Germline V CDR1 and CDR2: GTSNPN, SVGIG (reference sequence). V was pared by 2 bases and J by 5 bases, with 5 bases of the junction left unmatched. The CDR3 spans 13 residues. CDR3 protein: CAWSWNRGTEAFF. The CDR3 DNA follows: TGTGCCTGGAGTTGGAACAGGGGAACTGAAGCTTTCTTT.

The CDR3 DNA follows: TGTGCCAGCAGCCAGCTAGCGGGAGGGTCAGCGAACACCGGGGAGCTGTTTTTT. Its protein product is CASSQLAGGSANTGELFF. This chain links TRBV4-2 with TRBJ2-2; 12 bases align to TRBD2. CDR1 and CDR2 from the germline V gene are LGHNA and YNFKEQ. This CDR3 contains 18 residues. Germline trimming cut 3 bases from V and 0 bases from J; bases unmatched to any gene: 5.

In its sample, this clone was seen a few times. In the same sample, other DNA sequences code for this CDR3. The V call is TRBV19, the J call TRBJ1-5; 8 nucleotides agree with TRBD1. Germline assignment: CDR1 LNHDA and CDR2 SQIVND (reference sequence). The CDR3 extends over 14 amino acids. V lost 5 bases and J lost 2; bases outside the gene matches: 2. The CDR3 coding sequence is TGTGCCAGTAGTCCGACAGGGGGCAATCAGCCCCAGCATTTT. This encodes CASSPTGGNQPQHF.

The chain links TRBV6-5 to TRBJ1-1, with D maybe TRBD1 (5 bases). Per the germline V gene, CDR1 is MNHEY and CDR2 is SVGAGI. The CDR3 runs 14 residues. Trimming removed 4 bases from V and 1 base from J, with 10 bases in between. The CDR3 DNA reads TGTGCCAGCAGTTCCCTGACAGAGAACACTGAAGCTTTCTTT. This codes for CASSSLTENTEAFF.

The chain uses TRBV28 and TRBJ1-1, with TRBD1 matching 8 bases. J was trimmed by 1 base and V by 7 bases; bases with no gene match: 8. This CDR3 contains 15 residues. CDR1 is MDHEN and CDR2 is SYDVKM in the germline V gene. Here the CDR3 DNA reads TGTGCCAGCATTCCAGGGGGCGCCGGGAACACTGAAGCTTTCTTT. This translates into CASIPGGAGNTEAFF. Complete variable domain (other parts from reference TRBV28 and TRBJ1-1): DVKVTQSSRYLVKRTGEKVFLECVQDMDHENMFWYRQDPGLGLRLIYFSYDVKMKEKGDIPEGYSVSREKKERFSLILESASTNQTSMYLCASIPGGAGNTEAFFGQGTRLTVV.